The 2 T cell receptor beta chains presented below share a single source sample, sequenced in a study of blood T cell repertoires in COVID-19. The protocol was immunoSEQ multiplex PCR, while the TCRdb copy is restricted to in-frame clones and leaves out a portion. The data show approximately 10,000 clones, 70% to 75% seen once. Sample: peripheral blood. The receptors shown here come from a man aged 60-69 years with COVID-19, enrolled during active disease.

Concerning this clone itself: A read error may account for a junction end that differs from germline. The gene calls are TRBV7-7 and TRBJ2-1; TRBD2 is a possible D gene (5 bases). In germline, CDR1 is SSHAT, CDR2 FNYEAQ (reference sequence). The length of the CDR3 is 15 residues. CDR3 in amino acids: CASSADWSSYNEQFF. The CDR3 DNA sequence: TGTGCTAGCAGCGCGGACTGGAGCTCCTACAATGAGCAGTTCTTC.

The chain combines TRBV7-8 with TRBJ1-5, with 9 bases fitting TRBD1. V lost 5 bases and J lost 3; bases outside the gene matches: 11. The V gene's germline CDR1 is SGHVS and CDR2 FQNEAQ. CDR3 size: 17 residues. As DNA, the CDR3 is TGTGCCAGCAGCCCAGCGCGGGACAGGGATGTCAATCAGCCCCAGCATTTT. Encoded protein: CASSPARDRDVNQPQHF.